This TCR beta chain was documented in a study of CD8 T cells in Susac syndrome. Overall study: At blood draw, Susac syndrome patients were therapy-naive, on corticosteroids, or on intravenous immunoglobulin alone.

The study sequenced TCR beta in blood CD8+ and CD4+ T cells. Patients with Susac syndrome met diagnostic criteria defined recently for definite or probable disease. This CDR3 has 12 amino acids. V dropped 6 bases and J dropped 9 bases, with 12 bases sitting between them. Germline lookup yields CDR1 SEHNR and CDR2 FQNEAQ (reference sequence). When the RNA was reverse transcribed, random hexamers were used with an input of roughly 0.5 to 1 ug. TCRdb passed the immunoSEQ multiplex PCR reads through MiXCR, listing each CDR3 protein once. In the table there are 95,000 to 150,000 distinct CDR3 sequences, nearly 96% of which are singletons.

Sequences were obtained from CD4+ T cells from PBMCs. This receptor was identified in a human donor with Susac syndrome. The chain employs TRBV7-9 and TRBJ2-1; D possibly uses TRBD1 or TRBD2 (5 bases each). The CDR3: CASRRGPREQFF. CDR3 sequence (DNA): TGTGCCAGCAGACGGGGACCACGTGAGCAGTTCTTC. The full variable domain, completed using reference TRBV7-9 and TRBJ2-1, is DTGVSQNPRHKITKRGQNVTFRCDPISEHNRLYWYRQTLGQGPEFLTYFQNEAQLEKSRLLSDRFSAERPKGSFSTLEIQRTEQGDSAMYLCASRRGPREQFFGPGTRLTVL.